A single sample is the source of the 27 T cell receptor beta chains below, sequenced in a study of a mutant IDH1 vaccine in newly diagnosed glioma. The data were produced by immunoSEQ multiplex PCR, yet TCRdb's version contains in-frame clones alone and is incomplete. The table includes 50,000 or so clones, about four fifths detected once. These receptors are not linked to any known antigen. The time point is: week 47, end of study. In every dose of vaccine, 300 ug of mutant IDH1 20-mer peptide was given alongside topical imiquimod. Sequencing was performed on PBMCs, taken from a glioma patient whose treatment included an IDH1 peptide vaccine. Source of these receptors: a woman in her twenties or thirties with glioma. Some clones in this sample may be carry-over from other donors' samples.

The rearrangement uses TRBV7-9 and TRBJ1-2; D might be TRBD1 (5 bases). CDR1 and CDR2 from the germline V gene are SEHNR and FQNEAQ (reference sequence). The CDR3 spans 19 residues. The V and J ends lost 5 bases and 0 bases respectively, with 25 bases between them. Written as DNA, the CDR3 is TGTGCCAGCAGCCCACCAATAAACCCCCGGGGCGGGACTAACTATGGCTACACCTTC. It is translated as CASSPPINPRGGTNYGYTF.

The chain recombines TRBV5-1 with TRBJ1-1; D is undetermined. Trimming removed 0 bases at V and 0 bases at J, with 6 bases between. The germline V gene has CDR1 SGHRS and CDR2 YFSETQ. This CDR3 is built from 14 residues. The CDR3 DNA reads as TGCGCCAGCAGCTTGGCCAGCATGAACACTGAAGCTTTCTTT. Translation: CASSLASMNTEAFF. The variable domain in full, completed from reference TRBV5-1 and TRBJ1-1, reads KAGVTQTPRYLIKTRGQQVTLSCSPISGHRSVSWYQQTPGQGLQFLFEYFSETQRNKGNFPGRFSGRQFSNSRSEMNVSTLELGDSALYLCASSLASMNTEAFFGQGTRLTVV.

This chain uses TRBV11-3 with TRBJ2-5; TRBD1 might be the D (6 bases). The V and J ends lost 1 base and 4 bases respectively, with 10 bases between them. This CDR3 comprises 14 residues. CDR1 is SGHNT, CDR2 YENEEA, per germline. CDR3 nucleotides: TGTGCCAGCAGCTTAGGGCGAGGGGGAGAGACCCAGTACTTC. Its protein product is CASSLGRGGETQYF.

The rearrangement uses TRBV28 and TRBJ2-7, with D unresolved. The CDR3 loop spans 17 amino acids. V shed 6 bases and J shed 0 bases, with 21 bases lying between them. CDR1 is MDHEN and CDR2 is SYDVKM in the germline V gene. CDR3 coding DNA: TGTGCCAGCAGCCCACTCCCGACACTCACCGACTCCTACGAGCAGTACTTC. Protein: CASSPLPTLTDSYEQYF.

This rearrangement joins TRBV11-3 to TRBJ2-1; weak D call: TRBD2 (6 bases). This CDR3 is 15 amino acids long. V lost 5 bases and J 6 bases, leaving 17 bases between the germline ends. CDR1 is SGHNT, CDR2 YENEEA, per germline. Written as DNA, the CDR3 is TGTGCCAGCAGCCCAGCCGCGGGACCTCTCAATGAGCAGTTCTTC. It specifies CASSPAAGPLNEQFF. Full variable domain (rest looked up from reference TRBV11-3 and TRBJ2-1): EAGVVQSPRYKIIEKKQPVAFWCNPISGHNTLYWYLQNLGQGPELLIRYENEEAVDDSQLPKDRFSAERLKGVDSTLKIQPAELGDSAVYLCASSPAAGPLNEQFFGPGTRLTVL.

The chain uses TRBV18 and TRBJ1-2; 9 positions match TRBD1. The J segment lost 3 bases and the V segment lost 4 bases, leaving 6 bases of the junction unmatched. Germline lookup yields CDR1 KGHSH and CDR2 LQKENI. The CDR3 sequence is 15 residues long. CDR3 in amino acids: CASSLARTGDYGYTF. Here the CDR3 DNA reads TGTGCCAGCTCACTGGCCCGGACAGGGGACTATGGCTACACCTTC.

The gene calls are TRBV4-1 and TRBJ2-3; D uncertain. The CDR3 runs to 12 residues. CDR1 and CDR2 from the germline V gene are MGHRA and YSYEKL. V was clipped by 1 base and J by 12 bases, with 11 bases between them. The CDR3 spells CASSQGFDAQYF. For the CDR3, the DNA is TGCGCCAGCAGCCAAGGGTTTGACGCACAGTATTTT.

J is TRBJ2-5 and V is TRBV11-2, with TRBD1 matching 7 bases. The CDR3 extends over 16 amino acids. CDR1 and CDR2 (germline): SGHAT, FQNNGV. V was pared by 1 base and J by 1 base, with 6 bases of the junction left unmatched. CDR3 amino acids: CASSLGQGLGQETQYF. CDR3 in DNA: TGTGCCAGCAGCTTAGGACAGGGATTGGGCCAAGAGACCCAGTACTTC.

J is TRBJ1-5 and V is TRBV21-1. TRBV21-1 is a pseudogene. The CDR3 consists of 12 residues. The DNA of the CDR3 is TGTGCCAGCAGCAGAGCAGCTCAGCCCCAGCATTTT. Amino acids: CASSRAAQPQHF.

The V and J genes are TRBV5-1 and TRBJ2-7; 9 nucleotides align to TRBD1. The CDR3 loop spans 14 amino acids. V lost 3 bases and J lost 2; bases outside the gene matches: 3. In germline, CDR1 is SGHRS, CDR2 YFSETQ. The DNA for the CDR3 is TGCGCCAGCAGCTGGGGACAGGGACCCTACGAGCAGTACTTC. It translates to CASSWGQGPYEQYF.

The rearrangement uses TRBV9 and TRBJ1-5, with D maybe TRBD1 (6 bases). Germline-derived CDR1 and CDR2 are SGDLS and YYNGEE. This CDR3 has 13 amino acids. V shed 0 bases and J shed 6 bases, with 7 bases lying between them. In DNA, the CDR3 is TGTGCCAGCAGCGTAGGAGGGGGTCAGCCCCAGCATTTT. This translates into CASSVGGGQPQHF.

The V call is TRBV4-1, the J call TRBJ1-3, with a weak D call TRBD1 (6 bases). This CDR3 is built from 16 residues. CDR1 MGHRA and CDR2 YSYEKL come from the germline V gene. Trimming stripped 1 base from V and 4 bases from J, with 14 bases between. CDR3 amino acids: CASSQAGRGLGNTIYF. DNA of the CDR3: TGCGCCAGCAGCCAAGCTGGACGGGGGCTAGGAAACACCATATATTTT.

V is TRBV5-6 and J is TRBJ1-1; D not certain. Trimming stripped 3 bases from V and 4 bases from J, with 10 bases between. The V gene's germline CDR1 is SGHDT and CDR2 YYEEEE. The CDR3 has 13 residues. The CDR3 nucleotides read TGTGCCAGCAGCTCAGGAGTGGGCACTGAAGCTTTCTTT. It translates to CASSSGVGTEAFF. Combining the CDR3 with reference TRBV5-6 and TRBJ1-1 gives the whole variable domain DAGVTQSPTHLIKTRGQQVTLRCSPKSGHDTVSWYQQALGQGPQFIFQYYEEEERQRGNFPDRFSGHQFPNYSSELNVNALLLGDSALYLCASSSGVGTEAFFGQGTRLTVV.

The chain joins TRBV18 to TRBJ1-4, with 8 bases matching TRBD1. V gave up 5 bases and J gave up 6 bases; unmatched junction bases: 5. From germline, CDR1 is KGHSH and CDR2 LQKENI. CDR3 length equals 14 residues. CDR3 nucleotide sequence: TGTGCCAGCTCAACGGACAGGGCGGATGAAAAACTGTTTTTT. Protein: CASSTDRADEKLFF.

The chain employs TRBV6-5 and TRBJ2-1; D possibly uses TRBD1 or TRBD2 (5 bases each). This CDR3 comprises 15 residues. Trimming pared 6 bases from V and 1 base from J, leaving 13 bases between. CDR1 is MNHEY and CDR2 is SVGAGI in the germline V gene. The CDR3 nucleotides are TGTGCCAGCAGCCGTGGGGACGGTTCCTACAATGAGCAGTTCTTC. Amino acid sequence: CASSRGDGSYNEQFF.

The chain joins TRBV27 to TRBJ2-7; D is unresolved. Germline V gene lookup returns CDR1 MNHEY and CDR2 SMNVEV (reference sequence). Trimming shortened V by 0 bases and J by 3 bases, and 9 bases separated the two germline ends. This CDR3 region has 14 residues. The CDR3 is CASSLSRRSYEQYF. The CDR3 coding sequence is TGTGCCAGCAGTTTATCCCGACGGAGCTACGAGCAGTACTTC.

V is TRBV27 and J is TRBJ1-2; D may be TRBD1 (6 bases). Trimming left V 1 base short and J 0 bases short, with 9 bases between. This CDR3 has 15 amino acids. Germline V gene sequence: CDR1 MNHEY, CDR2 SMNVEV (reference sequence). CDR3 DNA sequence: TGTGCCAGCAGTTTATTGGGGGGGCCTAACTATGGCTACACCTTC. This encodes CASSLLGGPNYGYTF.

The gene calls are TRBV15 and TRBJ1-4; 7 bases are shared with TRBD1. J lost 7 bases, V lost 5 bases, and 13 bases had no gene match. The CDR3 loop spans 16 amino acids. CDR1 is LNHNV and CDR2 is YYDKDF in the germline V gene (reference sequence). The CDR3 nucleotides read TGTGCCACCAGCCACACGGATTACAGGGGTTTTGAAAAACTGTTTTTT. It codes for CATSHTDYRGFEKLFF.

This clone came up once. The J gene is TRBJ1-3, the V gene TRBV30; D call uncertain. This CDR3 is 12 amino acids long. Trimming stripped 2 bases from V and 4 bases from J, with 6 bases between. Germline CDR1 reads GTSNPN; CDR2 reads SVGIG (reference sequence). CDR3 nucleotide sequence: TGTGCCTGGAGTCGAGGAGGAAACACCATATATTTT. Encoded protein: CAWSRGGNTIYF.

The rearrangement links TRBV2 to TRBJ1-5; 7 nucleotides align to TRBD1. V gave up 3 bases and J gave up 7 bases; unmatched junction bases: 12. CDR1 is SNHLY, CDR2 FYNNEI, per germline. The CDR3 extends over 16 amino acids. CDR3 DNA sequence: TGTGCCAGCAGTGATGCAGGGGGTTCCTCTATCCAGCCCCAGCATTTT. Translating it yields CASSDAGGSSIQPQHF.

The chain uses TRBV2 and TRBJ2-5; D remains unclear. Trimming removed 8 bases at V and 2 bases at J, with 15 bases between. The CDR3 has 14 residues. CDR1 SNHLY and CDR2 FYNNEI come from the germline V gene. This chain's CDR3 is CASSRSLLQETQYF. CDR3 nucleotide sequence: TGTGCCAGCTCCAGGTCACTGCTACAAGAGACCCAGTACTTC.

V usage is TRBV7-9 and J usage is TRBJ1-3; D may be TRBD1 (5 bases). Trimming stripped 1 base from V and 1 base from J, with 14 bases between. From germline, CDR1 is SEHNR and CDR2 FQNEAQ (reference sequence). CDR3 length: 17 amino acids. The CDR3 spells CASSLVGQGLSGNTIYF. The CDR3 DNA is TGTGCCAGCAGCTTAGTCGGTCAGGGTCTATCTGGAAACACCATATATTTT.

The rearrangement joins TRBV4-2 to TRBJ1-3; D might be TRBD1 (5 bases). V was clipped by 0 bases and J by 0 bases, with 6 bases between them. Germline CDR1 LGHNA, CDR2 YNFKEQ. The CDR3 covers 15 residues. CDR3 sequence: CASSQEGASGNTIYF. The CDR3 DNA reads TGTGCCAGCAGCCAAGAAGGGGCCTCTGGAAACACCATATATTTT.

The chain is built from TRBV5-6 and TRBJ1-5; perhaps TRBD1 as D (5 bases). The germline CDR1 and CDR2 sequences are SGHDT and YYEEEE. The V and J ends lost 4 bases and 7 bases respectively, with 15 bases between them. This CDR3 has 14 amino acids. The CDR3 coding sequence is TGTGCCAGCAGCCTCGGAGGGACCAGGCAGCCCCAGCATTTT. This encodes CASSLGGTRQPQHF.

J is TRBJ2-1 and V is TRBV27; D not resolved. V dropped 3 bases and J dropped 3 bases, with 3 bases sitting between them. The germline gives CDR1 MNHEY, CDR2 SMNVEV (reference sequence). The CDR3 contains 12 residues. CDR3 nucleotides: TGTGCCAGCAGTTTGGACTACAATGAGCAGTTCTTC. Its protein is CASSLDYNEQFF.

The gene calls are TRBV23-1 and TRBJ2-7, with TRBD2 identical over 7 bases. TRBV23-1 is known as an ORF, though its function is uncertain. V was pared by 6 bases and J by 6 bases, with 29 bases of the junction left unmatched. This CDR3 has 20 amino acids. Written as DNA, the CDR3 is TGCGCCAGCAGCCCTCGGGGAAGGGATCTACGTGGCGGGAGAACCGGCGAGCAGTACTTC. It codes for CASSPRGRDLRGGRTGEQYF.

This clone was seen more than once but under ten times. The CDR3 sequence is CASSKTGNTEAFF. Here the CDR3 DNA reads TGTGCCAGCAGTAAAACAGGGAACACTGAAGCTTTCTTT. This chain links TRBV9 with TRBJ1-1, with D perhaps TRBD1 (5 bases). The V end was cut by 5 bases, the J end by 1 base, with 9 bases between. Germline-derived CDR1 and CDR2 are SGDLS and YYNGEE. The CDR3 covers 13 residues.